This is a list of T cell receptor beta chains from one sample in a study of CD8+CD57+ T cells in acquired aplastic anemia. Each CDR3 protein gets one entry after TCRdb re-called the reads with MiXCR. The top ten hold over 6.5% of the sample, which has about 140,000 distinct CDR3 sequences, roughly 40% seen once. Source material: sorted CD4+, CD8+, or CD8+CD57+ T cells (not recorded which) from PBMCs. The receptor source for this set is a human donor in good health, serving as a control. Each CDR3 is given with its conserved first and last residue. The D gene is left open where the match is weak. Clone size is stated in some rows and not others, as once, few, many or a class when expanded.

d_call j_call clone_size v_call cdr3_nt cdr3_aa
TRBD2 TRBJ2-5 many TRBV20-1 TGCAGTTTTCTAGCGGGAGAGACCCAGTACTTC CSFLAGETQYF
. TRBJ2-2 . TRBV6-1 TGTGCCGGCAGACAGGAGACAAACACCGGGGAGCTGTTTTTT CAGRQETNTGELFF
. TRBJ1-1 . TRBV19 TGTGCCAGTAGTATCACAGGAGCTGAAGCTTTCTTT CASSITGAEAFF
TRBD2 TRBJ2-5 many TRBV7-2 TGTGCCAGCAGCTTAGCCCGACTAGCGGGAGGGTTGGGAGAGACCCAGTACTTC CASSLARLAGGLGETQYF
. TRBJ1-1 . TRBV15 TGTGCCACCAGCAGAGATGTCGGGAACACTGAAGCTTTCTTT CATSRDVGNTEAFF
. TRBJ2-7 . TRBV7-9 TGTGCCAGCAGCTTCAGGTTAAGGGAGCAGTACTTC CASSFRLREQYF
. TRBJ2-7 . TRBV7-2 TGTGCCAGCAGCCAACAAGGGGGCGAGCAGTACTTC CASSQQGGEQYF
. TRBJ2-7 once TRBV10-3 TGTGCCATCGGTGAGAGCTCCTACGAGCAGTACTTC CAIGESSYEQYF
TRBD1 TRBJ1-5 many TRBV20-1 TGCAGTGCAAACCGGGACAGGAGGGGAAGGCCCCAGCATTTT CSANRDRRGRPQHF
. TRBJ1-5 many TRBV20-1 TGCAGTGCTATTGGACAGAGCAATCAGCCCCAGCATTTT CSAIGQSNQPQHF
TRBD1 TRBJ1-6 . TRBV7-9 TGTGCCAGCAGCCGACAGGGCTCACCCCTCCACTTT CASSRQGSPLHF
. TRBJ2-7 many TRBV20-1 TGCAGTGCTACCCCCCAGAGGGCGGAAGAGCAGTACTTC CSATPQRAEEQYF
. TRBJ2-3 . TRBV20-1 TGCAGTGCTGGACATCCGCTCAGGGGAGGGGAGGCGCAGTATTTT CSAGHPLRGGEAQYF
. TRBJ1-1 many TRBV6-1 TGTGCCAGCAGTGAATCGGCAGAAGCTTTCTTT CASSESAEAFF
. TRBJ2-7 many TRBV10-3 TGTGCCATCAGGGCCGGCTACGAGCAGTACTTC CAIRAGYEQYF
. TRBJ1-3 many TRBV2 TGTGCCAGCAGCAGGGATCAGGCCGGAAACACCATATATTTT CASSRDQAGNTIYF